The 23 T cell receptor beta chains given below trace back to one sample, sequenced in a study of blood T cell repertoires in COVID-19. TCRdb keeps only in-frame clones here, not all; method: immunoSEQ multiplex PCR. The top ten clones hold 8% to 9.5% of a sample with 270,000 or so clones, approximately 87% of them seen once. The sample consisted of peripheral blood. The receptor set was obtained from a human donor in a cohort sampled during active COVID-19.

This sequence joins TRBV6-2 or TRBV6-3 and TRBJ2-7; 11 nucleotides agree with TRBD2. J gave up 1 base and V 4 bases, and 3 bases lay outside the gene matches. CDR3 length equals 15 residues. Germline lookup yields CDR1 MNHEY and CDR2 SVGEGT. CDR3 sequence reads: CASSSRLAGSYEQYF. Written as DNA, the CDR3 is TGTGCCAGCAGTTCCCGACTAGCGGGGTCCTACGAGCAGTACTTC.

The chain employs TRBV7-2 and TRBJ2-3; TRBD2 agrees at 13 bases. V was pared by 0 bases and J by 8 bases, with 5 bases of the junction left unmatched. The CDR3 covers 16 residues. Germline V CDR1 and CDR2: SGHTA, FQGNSA. The CDR3 DNA follows: TGTGCCAGCAGCTTAGCGAGGACTAGCGGGAGAGGTACGCAGTATTTT. It translates to CASSLARTSGRGTQYF.

The chain recombines TRBV7-9 with TRBJ1-2, with TRBD1 identical over 7 bases. CDR1 and CDR2 from the germline V gene are SEHNR and FQNEAQ (reference sequence). This CDR3 contains 12 residues. J was trimmed by 0 bases and V by 9 bases; bases with no gene match: 1. Here the CDR3 reads CASQGANYGYTF. The CDR3 region has the DNA TGTGCCAGTCAGGGGGCTAACTATGGCTACACCTTC.

The V call is TRBV15, the J call TRBJ2-7, with 8 bases lining up with TRBD1. The germline V gene has CDR1 LNHNV and CDR2 YYDKDF (reference sequence). With 5 bases clipped from V and 6 bases from J, the junction kept 9 bases outside the gene matches. This CDR3 has 14 residues. The CDR3 DNA reads as TGTGCCACCAGCTCCCGGACAGGGAAAACCGAGCAGTACTTC. Translating it yields CATSSRTGKTEQYF.

J is TRBJ2-5 and V is TRBV5-6; D might be TRBD1 (5 bases). CDR3 length: 13 amino acids. Germline V lookup: CDR1 SGHDT, CDR2 YYEEEE. The V gene lost 2 bases and the J gene lost 7 bases, with 12 bases spanning the gap. This CDR3 reads CASSFLTQGTQYF. The DNA of the CDR3 is TGTGCCAGCAGCTTCTTAACGCAGGGGACCCAGTACTTC.

This clone was recorded only once. The chain is built from TRBV9 and TRBJ1-2; 9 nucleotides line up with TRBD1. The CDR3 extends over 15 amino acids. Germline V CDR1 and CDR2: SGDLS, YYNGEE. The V gene end was trimmed by 1 base and the J gene end by 7 bases; junction bases not matched to a gene: 8. The CDR3 here is CASSVSTGTGSGYTF. In DNA, the CDR3 is TGTGCCAGCAGCGTATCCACCGGGACAGGGTCTGGCTACACCTTC.

V gene TRBV19 combines with J gene TRBJ1-4; maybe TRBD1 (5 bases). This CDR3 comprises 16 residues. Germline loops: CDR1 LNHDA, CDR2 SQIVND (reference sequence). The V end lost 7 bases, the J end lost 2 bases, and 17 bases lay between the germline ends. The CDR3 is CASTLREGRTNEKLFF. CDR3 in DNA: TGTGCCAGTACCCTCCGGGAGGGGAGGACTAATGAAAAACTGTTTTTT.

The CDR3 loop is CASSLEERGSYSYNEQFF. CDR3 DNA sequence: TGTGCCAGCAGCTTAGAGGAGCGGGGGAGCTACTCCTACAATGAGCAGTTCTTC. The chain employs TRBV7-2 and TRBJ2-1, with TRBD2 matching over 8 bases. V lost 1 base and J lost 0; bases outside the gene matches: 8. CDR3 length: 18 amino acids. Germline values: CDR1 SGHTA, CDR2 FQGNSA.

This chain uses TRBV15 with TRBJ2-1; 10 nucleotides agree with TRBD2. CDR1 is LNHNV, CDR2 YYDKDF, per germline (reference sequence). The CDR3 is made up of 15 amino acids. V trimming: 3 bases; J trimming: 12 bases; junction bases outside the gene matches: 11. CDR3 sequence reads: CATSRRTSGSVRQFF. In DNA, the CDR3 is TGTGCCACCAGCAGGAGGACTAGCGGTTCGGTGAGGCAGTTCTTC.

As concerns this clone: The DNA is omitted, as the CDR3 cannot be located on it reliably, and the CDR3 follows TCRdb's listing. The chain couples TRBV21-1 to TRBJ2-3; the table's D gene call, TRBD2, was not cross checked with the DNA. TRBV21-1 is labeled a pseudogene. The CDR3 region is 17 residues in length, termini included. The CDR3 loop is CASSKGGVAGGTDTQYF.

The J gene is TRBJ2-5, the V gene TRBV18; D possibly corresponds to TRBD2 (6 bases). Germline V gives CDR1 KGHSH, CDR2 LQKENI. The CDR3 loop spans 12 amino acids. V dropped 3 bases and J dropped 5 bases, with 7 bases sitting between them. The CDR3, as DNA: TGTGCCAGCTCACCGGAGGGGGAGACCCAGTACTTC. Protein: CASSPEGETQYF.

This chain links TRBV12-3 or TRBV12-4 with TRBJ2-1; D not certain. The CDR3 has 13 residues. Trimming shortened V by 5 bases and J by 10 bases, and 15 bases separated the two germline ends. This CDR3 reads CASSPPNTGEQFF. The CDR3 DNA reads TGTGCCAGCAGTCCCCCAAACACCGGGGAGCAGTTCTTC.

The V and J genes are TRBV5-1 and TRBJ2-1, with 9 bases lining up with TRBD1. J gave up 2 bases and V 5 bases, and 2 bases lay outside the gene matches. The CDR3 is made up of 14 amino acids. The germline gives CDR1 SGHRS, CDR2 YFSETQ. CDR3 protein: CASRGTGPYNEQFF. The DNA of the CDR3 is TGCGCCAGCAGAGGGACAGGGCCCTACAATGAGCAGTTCTTC.

The CDR3 here is CASRKRGQNTGELFF. In DNA, the CDR3 is TGTGCCAGCAGGAAAAGGGGCCAGAACACCGGGGAGCTGTTTTTT. This chain connects TRBV3-1 (or the pseudogene TRBV3-2) to TRBJ2-2, with a weak D call TRBD1 (5 bases). This CDR3 has 15 residues. Germline CDR1 and CDR2: LGHDT and YNNKEL (reference sequence). V lost 6 bases to trimming and J lost 1 base, with 12 bases between them.

The chain employs TRBV15 and TRBJ1-5; the D is unclear. This CDR3 spans 15 amino acids. V gave up 2 bases and J gave up 7 bases, with 15 bases separating them. Germline V CDR1 and CDR2: LNHNV, YYDKDF (reference sequence). CDR3 sequence: CATSRHVGGEQPQHF. The CDR3 DNA reads TGTGCCACCAGCAGACACGTCGGAGGAGAGCAGCCCCAGCATTTT.

The V and J genes are TRBV29-1 and TRBJ2-3; a possible D gene is TRBD1 (5 bases). The V gene lost 2 bases and the J gene lost 7 bases, with 16 bases spanning the gap. CDR3 length equals 14 residues. Germline V gene sequence: CDR1 SQVTM, CDR2 ANQGSEA. CDR3 nucleotide sequence: TGCAGCGTTGAAATGGATCAGGGATGGTATACGCAGTATTTT. Its protein product is CSVEMDQGWYTQYF.

The genes are TRBV7-6 and TRBJ2-1, with 8 nucleotides matching TRBD2. The junction had 9 bases not matched to a gene; V was cut back by 5 bases and J by 0 bases. Per the germline V gene, CDR1 is SGHVS and CDR2 is FNYEAQ. The CDR3 runs to 17 residues. The CDR3 DNA reads as TGTGCCAGCAGCGCGGCGGGGGGTAGCGGCTCCTACAATGAGCAGTTCTTC. Its protein product is CASSAAGGSGSYNEQFF.

This chain connects TRBV19 to TRBJ2-7; D call uncertain. The CDR3 spans 13 residues. The V gene's germline CDR1 is LNHDA and CDR2 SQIVND (reference sequence). V was cut by 3 bases and J by 3 bases, with 9 bases left in between. The CDR3 DNA reads TGTGCCAGTAGTATGGCCACATACTACGAGCAGTACTTC. Its translation is CASSMATYYEQYF.

This clone was recorded a few times. This sequence joins TRBV19 and TRBJ1-5; perhaps TRBD1 as D (6 bases). The CDR3 runs to 15 residues. Germline V gene sequence: CDR1 LNHDA, CDR2 SQIVND (reference sequence). The V and J ends lost 2 bases and 3 bases respectively, with 11 bases between them. In DNA, the CDR3 is TGTGCCAGTAGTATAAATAGACAGGACAATCAGCCCCAGCATTTT. Encoded protein: CASSINRQDNQPQHF.

The chain employs TRBV3-1 (or the pseudogene TRBV3-2) and TRBJ1-1, with TRBD1 matching over 7 bases. After removal of 4 bases from V and 2 bases from J, the junction contained 4 bases not matched to a gene. Germline-derived CDR1 and CDR2 are LGHDT and YNNKEL (reference sequence). This CDR3 has 14 residues. CDR3 amino acids: CASSRQGSNTEAFF. As DNA, the CDR3 is TGTGCCAGCAGCCGACAGGGAAGTAACACTGAAGCTTTCTTT.

The V call is TRBV6-6, the J call TRBJ2-7, with 9 bases fitting TRBD2. The CDR3 runs 16 residues. Germline-derived CDR1 and CDR2 are MNHNY and SVGAGI (reference sequence). After removal of 2 bases from V and 0 bases from J, the junction contained 5 bases not matched to a gene. CDR3 in DNA: TGTGCCAGCAGTTACACGACTAGCGGCAGCTCCTACGAGCAGTACTTC. It encodes CASSYTTSGSSYEQYF.

The J gene is TRBJ2-3, the V gene TRBV5-1; maybe TRBD1 (5 bases). V gave up 2 bases and J gave up 3 bases, with 10 bases separating them. CDR1 is SGHRS, CDR2 YFSETQ, per germline. There are 14 residues in the CDR3. The CDR3 here is CASSLVGLTDTQYF. CDR3 bases: TGCGCCAGCAGCTTAGTGGGGCTTACAGATACGCAGTATTTT.

This chain uses TRBV2 with TRBJ1-2; D possibly corresponds to TRBD1 (6 bases). Germline assignment: CDR1 SNHLY and CDR2 FYNNEI. This CDR3 spans 14 amino acids. Trimming took 3 bases from V and 4 from J, leaving 12 bases between them. The CDR3 coding sequence is TGTGCCAGCAGTGAGTCCGGGACACCCTATGGCTACACCTTC. Amino acids: CASSESGTPYGYTF.